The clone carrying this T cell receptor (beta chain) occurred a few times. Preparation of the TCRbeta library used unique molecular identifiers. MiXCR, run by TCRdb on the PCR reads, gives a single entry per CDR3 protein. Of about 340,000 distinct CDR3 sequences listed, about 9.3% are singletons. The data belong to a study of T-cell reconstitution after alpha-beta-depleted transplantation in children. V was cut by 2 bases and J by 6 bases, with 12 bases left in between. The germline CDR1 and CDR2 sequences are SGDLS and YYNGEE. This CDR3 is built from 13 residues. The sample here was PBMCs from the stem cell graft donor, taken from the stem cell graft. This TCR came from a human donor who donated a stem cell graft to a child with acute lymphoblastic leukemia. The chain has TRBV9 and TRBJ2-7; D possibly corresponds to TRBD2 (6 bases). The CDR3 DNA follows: TGTGCCAGCAGCGTTTGGCGGGACTCCGAGCAGTACTTC. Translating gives CASSVWRDSEQYF.